These T cell receptor beta chains were read from a single sample in a study of T cell responses to AZD1222 COVID-19 vaccine. TCRdb keeps only in-frame clones here, not all; method: immunoSEQ multiplex PCR. This table has 150,000 to 200,000 clones, around 93% appearing once. Sequenced here: peripheral blood, sampled on day 0 of AZD1222 vaccination. These receptors all come from an adult in good health. The CDR3 runs from the conserved cysteine through the conserved F or W. D genes are given only for firm matches. Not all rows give a size; the values are once, few, many and, for expanded clones, a class.

CDR3nt	CDR3aa	len	d_gene	abundance	v_gene	j_gene
TGTGCCAGCAGCTTCCGACAGGGATCTAATGAAAAACTGTTTTTT	CASSFRQGSNEKLFF	15	TRBD1	.	TRBV5-4	TRBJ1-4
TGTGCCAGCAGCTACGCAGGGGGCGCAGTGGCTGAAGCTTTCTTT	CASSYAGGAVAEAFF	15	TRBD1	.	TRBV7-8	TRBJ1-1
TGTGCCAGCAGTTTAATCGGCGATGAAAAACTGTTTTTT	CASSLIGDEKLFF	13	.	.	TRBV12-3/TRBV12-4	TRBJ1-4
TGTGCCAGCAGTTACGGGACCCATCAGCCCCAGCATTTT	CASSYGTHQPQHF	13	.	.	TRBV6-5	TRBJ1-5
TGTGCCAGCAGTGACCGTACAGGGATAACGTACAATGAGCAGTTCTTC	CASSDRTGITYNEQFF	16	.	.	TRBV6-4	TRBJ2-1
TGTGCCAGCAGCTTAGAGCCGGGTTACACTGAAGCTTTCTTT	CASSLEPGYTEAFF	14	.	few	TRBV7-2	TRBJ1-1
TGTGCCAGCAGCTTAGTAGCTAGATCCCTCTCCTACAATGAGCAGTTCTTC	CASSLVARSLSYNEQFF	17	.	.	TRBV11-3	TRBJ2-1
TGTGCCAGCAGTTTATCTAAGGGTGAAGCTTTCTTT	CASSLSKGEAFF	12	.	.	TRBV28	TRBJ1-1
TGTGCCAGCACCCCAAGCCGGGGTTGGGGCTACACCTTC	CASTPSRGWGYTF	13	.	.	TRBV7-2	TRBJ1-2
TGTGCCAGCAGAACAGGACCCTATAGCAATCAGCCCCAGCATTTT	CASRTGPYSNQPQHF	15	.	once	TRBV6-5	TRBJ1-5
TGTGCCAGCAGTTCTCCGGGGCATGAAAAACTGTTTTTT	CASSSPGHEKLFF	13	.	.	TRBV6-5	TRBJ1-4
TGTGCCAGTAGTAAACAGGGTCCAGGGAACACTGAAGCTTTCTTT	CASSKQGPGNTEAFF	15	.	once	TRBV19	TRBJ1-1
TGTGCCAGCAGTTTTACTTTTCTAGCCTCTGATACGCAGTATTTT	CASSFTFLASDTQYF	15	.	.	TRBV27	TRBJ2-3
TGTGCCAGCAGTTCCGACAGGGCGTATAATGAAAAACTGTTTTTT	CASSSDRAYNEKLFF	15	TRBD1	.	TRBV27	TRBJ1-4
TGTGCCAGCAGTGAAGGGCAGGGGTACGGAAACACCATATATTTT	CASSEGQGYGNTIYF	15	.	.	TRBV6-1	TRBJ1-3
TGCGCCAGCAGCCAAGGGTGGGGGGGCGCGAACATTCAGTACTTC	CASSQGWGGANIQYF	15	.	.	TRBV4-1	TRBJ2-4
TGTGCCAGCAGCCAAGGTCACCAGAACACTGAAGCTTTCTTT	CASSQGHQNTEAFF	14	.	.	TRBV14	TRBJ1-1
TGTGCCAGCAGCTTAGTAGCGAACACTGAAGCTTTCTTT	CASSLVANTEAFF	13	.	once	TRBV11-3	TRBJ1-1
TGTGCCAGCAGCTTAACGTGGGGTCAGCCCCAGCATTTT	CASSLTWGQPQHF	13	.	.	TRBV7-3	TRBJ1-5
TGTGCCAGCTCATCGGGCCTAATAGGCAATGAGCAGTTCTTC	CASSSGLIGNEQFF	14	.	once	TRBV18	TRBJ2-1
TGTGCCAGCAGCCCCGGGACTAGCGGGGGCAGCACAGATACGCAGTATTTT	CASSPGTSGGSTDTQYF	17	TRBD2	once	TRBV7-6	TRBJ2-3
TGCGCCAGCAGCCGAACCTCCCAGGGGGAAGGCTACGAGCAGTACTTC	CASSRTSQGEGYEQYF	16	TRBD1	.	TRBV5-1	TRBJ2-7
TGTGCCAGCAGCTTAGAGTGGGGTCTACTCGAGCAGTACTTC	CASSLEWGLLEQYF	14	.	.	TRBV11-2	TRBJ2-7
TGTGCTAGTGGTGCGGGCCCTCACTTGCTGATTACGCAGTATTTT	CASGAGPHLLITQYF	15	.	.	TRBV12-5	TRBJ2-3
TGTGCCAGCAGCTTGGGGGCAGGGGACGGAAACACTGAAGCTTTCTTT	CASSLGAGDGNTEAFF	16	.	.	TRBV5-4	TRBJ1-1
TGTGCCAGCAGCCATGACAGTAACTATGGCTACACCTTC	CASSHDSNYGYTF	13	.	.	TRBV4-2	TRBJ1-2
TGCAGTGCTAGTCCGGCTACCTTTAACTATGGCTACACCTTC	CSASPATFNYGYTF	14	.	.	TRBV20-1	TRBJ1-2
TGTGCCAGCAGCCCCCTAGGAGGTGGGGCTAGCGGGGGGTCGAAAGAGACCCAGTACTTC	CASSPLGGGASGGSKETQYF	20	TRBD2	.	TRBV3-1/TRBV3-2	TRBJ2-5
TGTGCCTGGAGCGGGAGGCGGGGGGGTCGGAATGAGCAGTTCTTC	CAWSGRRGGRNEQFF	15	TRBD2	.	TRBV30	TRBJ2-1
TGTGCCAGCAGCCCCTCCGGGGACGGACGGCCCGGGGCCAACGTCCTGACTTTC	CASSPSGDGRPGANVLTF	18	.	.	TRBV9	TRBJ2-6
TGTGCCTGGAGTCTACTGCGGGCCCCCTACGAGCAGTACTTC	CAWSLLRAPYEQYF	14	.	.	TRBV30	TRBJ2-7
TGTGCGACTAGCGGGGGAATTACCGGGGAGCTGTTTTTT	CATSGGITGELFF	13	TRBD2	.	TRBV7-7	TRBJ2-2
TGTGCCAGCAGCCAAGCCCTGACTAGCGGGAGTAGTGCCGGGGAGCTGTTTTTT	CASSQALTSGSSAGELFF	18	TRBD2	.	TRBV3-1/TRBV3-2	TRBJ2-2
TGTGCCAGCTCACCATCGGACAGCCGCAATCAGCCCCAGCATTTT	CASSPSDSRNQPQHF	15	.	.	TRBV18	TRBJ1-5
TGTGCCTGGAGTGTACTGGGTTTCGAAAAACTGTTTTTT	CAWSVLGFEKLFF	13	.	once	TRBV30	TRBJ1-4
TGTGCCAGCAGGTCTGCGGGCCTGGGCAATTCACCCCTCCACTTT	CASRSAGLGNSPLHF	15	.	few	TRBV6-5	TRBJ1-6
TGTGCCAGCAGATCCGGGACAGGGGTGGCCGGGGAGCTGTTTTTT	CASRSGTGVAGELFF	15	TRBD1	.	TRBV5-4	TRBJ2-2
TGCGCCAGCAGCTTCGGGGCCCCTAATGAGCAGTTCTTC	CASSFGAPNEQFF	13	.	.	TRBV5-1	TRBJ2-1
TGTGCCACCAGCAGAGATATGCCGCCCTCCTACAATGAGCAGTTCTTC	CATSRDMPPSYNEQFF	16	.	.	TRBV15	TRBJ2-1
TGTGCCAGCAGTTTGGGAGGGGGCGTTGGTTGCACCTTC	CASSLGGGVGCTF	13	TRBD1	.	TRBV27	TRBJ1-2
TGTGCCAGCAGTACTGGGGGGGAGGGTCAGCCCCAGCATTTT	CASSTGGEGQPQHF	14	.	.	TRBV2	TRBJ1-5
TGTGCCAGCAGTCCCGGGACCTATGGCTACACCTTC	CASSPGTYGYTF	12	.	.	TRBV2	TRBJ1-2
TGTGCCAGCAGCTTAGAGGCCCGAGCCCAGCATTTT	CASSLEARAQHF	12	.	.	TRBV7-9	TRBJ1-5
TGTGCCACCAGGGACAGGGGAGGGTCCGGGGAGCTGTTTTTT	CATRDRGGSGELFF	14	TRBD1	.	TRBV24-1	TRBJ2-2
TGTGCCAGCAGCTCCGGGACAGTTTTGGGCGAGCAGTACTTC	CASSSGTVLGEQYF	14	TRBD1	.	TRBV7-9	TRBJ2-7
TGTGCCATCAGTGAGAAGGGGTTTGACACTGAAGCTTTCTTT	CAISEKGFDTEAFF	14	.	.	TRBV10-3	TRBJ1-1
TGTGCCAGCAGCCAAGTACCCGGAATCAATCAGCCCCAGCATTTT	CASSQVPGINQPQHF	15	.	.	TRBV3-1/TRBV3-2	TRBJ1-5
TGTGCCAGTAGTATGGTCCTAACTAATGAAAAACTGTTTTTT	CASSMVLTNEKLFF	14	.	.	TRBV19	TRBJ1-4
TGTGCCAGCAGTGAAGATGACGGGAGCGGATACGAGCAGTACTTC	CASSEDDGSGYEQYF	15	.	.	TRBV6-1	TRBJ2-7
TGTGCCAGCAGCCAACAGCTTGAAAACGTCCTGACTTTC	CASSQQLENVLTF	13	.	.	TRBV6-5	TRBJ2-6
TGTGCCAGCAGCTTAGCGGCACCTAACTATGGCTACACCTTC	CASSLAAPNYGYTF	14	.	once	TRBV7-2	TRBJ1-2
TGCAGTGCTAAAACCAGAGTCCTACAGTACTTC	CSAKTRVLQYF	11	.	few	TRBV20-1	TRBJ2-7
TGTGCCAGCCGGCGCCGACAGGGGGGAGGAACTAATGAAAAACTGTTTTTT	CASRRRQGGGTNEKLFF	17	TRBD1	.	TRBV19	TRBJ1-4
TGTGCCTGGAGTACCTTGGACGAGCAGTACTTC	CAWSTLDEQYF	11	.	.	TRBV30	TRBJ2-7
TGCGCCAGCAGCTCACCAACTCCGGGACTGCGCACAGATACGCAGTATTTT	CASSSPTPGLRTDTQYF	17	.	.	TRBV5-1	TRBJ2-3
TGTGCCAGCTCACCCCCCGGGACTAGCGGCTCCTACGAGCAGTACTTC	CASSPPGTSGSYEQYF	16	TRBD2	.	TRBV18	TRBJ2-7
TGCGCCAGCGGGACTTCCAGCACAGATACGCAGTATTTT	CASGTSSTDTQYF	13	.	once	TRBV10-1	TRBJ2-3
TGTGCCAGCAGCAGACGACCGGAGAACACCGGGGAGCTGTTTTTT	CASSRRPENTGELFF	15	.	.	TRBV5-4	TRBJ2-2